This TCR beta chain stems from a study of identical twins. V lost 0 bases, J lost 3 bases, and 9 bases lay in between. The CDR3 contains 14 residues. MiXCR, applied by TCRdb to the 5' RACE reads, yields one record per CDR3 protein. This table has roughly 1,500,000 distinct CDR3 sequences, less than 40% appearing once. The sample holds many counts of this clonotype. Sequenced material: cord blood. The sequence was obtained from a newborn girl in good health. This chain links TRBV12-3 or TRBV12-4 with TRBJ2-7; D is tentatively TRBD1 or TRBD2 (5 bases each). This CDR3 is CASSLAGDIYEQYF. In DNA, the CDR3 is TGTGCCAGCAGTTTAGCGGGGGATATCTACGAGCAGTACTTC.